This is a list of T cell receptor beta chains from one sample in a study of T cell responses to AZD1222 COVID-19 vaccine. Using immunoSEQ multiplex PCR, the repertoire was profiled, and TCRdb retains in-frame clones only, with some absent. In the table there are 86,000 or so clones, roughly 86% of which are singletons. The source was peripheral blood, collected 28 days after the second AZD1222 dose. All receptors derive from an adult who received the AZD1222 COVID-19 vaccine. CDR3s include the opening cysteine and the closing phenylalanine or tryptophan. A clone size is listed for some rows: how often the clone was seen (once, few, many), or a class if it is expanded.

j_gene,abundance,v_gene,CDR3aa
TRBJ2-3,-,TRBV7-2,CASSLTGTSGIDTQYF
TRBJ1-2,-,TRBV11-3,CASSSTGGYGYTF
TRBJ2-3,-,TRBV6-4,CASSFGGGMTDTQYF
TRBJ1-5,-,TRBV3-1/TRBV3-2,CASSQGNQPQHF
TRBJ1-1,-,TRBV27,CASSLEDGNTEAFF
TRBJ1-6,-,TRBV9,CASSVAQGNSPLHF
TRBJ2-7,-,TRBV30,CAWSQGGGAYEQYF
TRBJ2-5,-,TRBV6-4,CASSDSKRNKETQYF
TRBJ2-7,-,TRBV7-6,CASSLAGPNSHEQYF
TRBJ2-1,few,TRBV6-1,CASSDELGTSGSNEQFF
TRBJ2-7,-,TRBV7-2,CASSRGSVYSYEQYF
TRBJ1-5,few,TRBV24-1,CATSPSGGPQHF
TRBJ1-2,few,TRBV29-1,CSVDEDRYGYTF
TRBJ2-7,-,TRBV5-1,CASGDRGYEQYF
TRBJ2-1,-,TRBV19,CASNSGEGGYNEQFF
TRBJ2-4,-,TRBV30,CAWSQLAKNIQYF
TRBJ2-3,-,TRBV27,CASSFHRQGQDTQYF
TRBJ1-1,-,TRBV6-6,CASSKDRAVTEAFF
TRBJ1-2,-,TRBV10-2,CASSASISGNGLYGYTF
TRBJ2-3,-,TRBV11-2,CASSSPLRDTQYF
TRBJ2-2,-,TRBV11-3,CASSLMTSGAMAGELFF
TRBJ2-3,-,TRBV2,CASNTVGRVGTDTQYF
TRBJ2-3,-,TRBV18,CASSPTTDTQYF
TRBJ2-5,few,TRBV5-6,CASSPPEGQETQYF
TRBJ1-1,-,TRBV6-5,CASRRALGGTEAFF
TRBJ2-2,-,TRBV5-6,CASSLGTGIGELFF
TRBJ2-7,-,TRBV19,CASSMGTGTYEQYF
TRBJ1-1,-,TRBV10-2,CASSETQAFF
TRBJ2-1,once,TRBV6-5,CASRSANEQFF
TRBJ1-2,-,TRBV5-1,CASSFEEVGYTF
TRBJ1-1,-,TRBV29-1,CSENRGLRTDMNTEAFF
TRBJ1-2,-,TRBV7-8,CASSLGDGTNYGYTF
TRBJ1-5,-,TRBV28,CASSPPGRNNQPQHF
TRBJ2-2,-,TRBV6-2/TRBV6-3,CASSYSRRRYTGELFF
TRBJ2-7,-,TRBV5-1,CASSPGDRSSYEQYF
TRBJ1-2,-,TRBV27,CASSLWSSVNNGYTF
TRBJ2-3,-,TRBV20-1,CSVSTDTQYF
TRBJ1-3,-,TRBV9,CASSVGQGISGNTIYF
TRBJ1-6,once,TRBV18,CASSPGWDSPLHF
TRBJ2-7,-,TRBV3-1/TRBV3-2,CASSRWDSYEQYF
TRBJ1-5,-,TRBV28,CASGGGLQPQHF
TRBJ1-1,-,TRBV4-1,CASSQEVGDRATEAFF
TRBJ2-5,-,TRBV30,CAWSGRGLRQETQYF
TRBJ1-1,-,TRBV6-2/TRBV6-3,CASSFVPRGRTEAFF
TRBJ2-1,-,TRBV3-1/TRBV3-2,CASSLGPNEQFF
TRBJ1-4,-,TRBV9,CASSPGQFYEKLFF
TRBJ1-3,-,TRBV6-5,CASSYLQGASGNTIYF
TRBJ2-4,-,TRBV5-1,CASSSLGLADHKNIQYF
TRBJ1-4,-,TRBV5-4,CASSLRQGGPNEKLFF
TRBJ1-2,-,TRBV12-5,CASAPGRYGYTF
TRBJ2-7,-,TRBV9,CASSFTSGSTSPYEQYF
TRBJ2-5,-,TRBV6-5,CASSYSNSRETQYF
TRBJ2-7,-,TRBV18,CASSMGPYEQYF